Sequencing of this TCR beta chain was carried out in a study of spatial heterogeneity in lung cancer. Overall study context: Donation came from 70 or so patients with untreated early-stage non-small cell lung cancer.

Time point reported: blood at routine non-recurrence follow-up after resection. The authors sequenced whole RNA from tumor, nontumor lung or frozen PBMC without sorting. Trimming pared 4 bases from V and 6 bases from J, leaving 15 bases between. Germline CDR1 is GTSNPN and CDR2 is SVGIG (reference sequence). The CDR3 is 13 amino acids. In this sample, this clonotype turned up a few times. Each CDR3 protein is one row after TCRdb ran MiXCR on the 5' RACE reads. The sample yields about 100,000 distinct CDR3 sequences, roughly a fifth seen once. The clonotype was recovered from a male donor with early-stage non-small cell lung cancer. Here the sequenced sample was PBMCs, taken at follow-up. The chain carries TRBV30 and TRBJ1-2, with D maybe TRBD1 (5 bases). The CDR3 protein is CAWIRQGVDGYTF. For the CDR3, the DNA is TGTGCCTGGATTAGGCAGGGAGTCGATGGCTACACCTTC. The whole variable domain, remainder taken from reference TRBV30 and TRBJ1-2, is SQTIHQWPATLVQPVGSPLSLECTVEGTSNPNLYWYRQAAGRGLQLLFYSVGIGQISSEVPQNLSASRPQDRQFILSSKKLLLSDSGFYLCAWIRQGVDGYTFGSGTRLTVV.